The clone carrying this T cell receptor beta chain was seen only a few times. The antigen remains undetermined. The sample is drawn from a study of cytomegalovirus exposure and HLA in healthy donors. Study outcomes and limitations: Sequencing likely caused a cluster of highly shared sequence variants.

Germline values: CDR1 LGHNA, CDR2 YNFKEQ. The V and J ends lost 1 base and 7 bases, in that order; junction bases with no gene match: 6. This CDR3 spans 16 amino acids. Amplification used 60 Vbeta primers and 13 Jbeta primers. Sequencing used immunoSEQ multiplex PCR; TCRdb keeps in-frame clones, though not all of them. The sample holds 140,000 to 150,000 clones, roughly three quarters seen once. The source material was PBMCs. The clonotype originates from a woman between 35 and 50 years old in good health and CMV-seropositive. The genes are TRBV4-2 and TRBJ2-5, with 13 bases aligning to TRBD2. Here the CDR3 reads CASSQVTSGGLGTQYF. Written as DNA, the CDR3 is TGTGCCAGCAGCCAAGTGACTAGCGGGGGGCTAGGGACCCAGTACTTC.